The 28 T cell receptor beta chains presented below share a single source sample, sequenced in a study of blood T cell repertoires in COVID-19. Clones were read by immunoSEQ multiplex PCR, and TCRdb kept only the in-frame ones, dropping some. The sample consists of roughly 320,000 clones, 70% to 90% of them appearing once. The material sequenced was peripheral blood. The origin of the receptors is a human donor in a cohort sampled during active COVID-19.

This clone was seen once. This chain uses TRBV12-3 or TRBV12-4 with TRBJ2-1, with TRBD2 as a possible D gene (5 bases). CDR3 size: 13 residues. V was cut by 6 bases and J by 4 bases, with 10 bases left in between. CDR3: CASREDPYNEQFF. CDR3 DNA sequence: TGTGCCAGCAGGGAGGACCCTTACAATGAGCAGTTCTTC.

V and J are TRBV15 and TRBJ1-4; D is undetermined. V was pared by 5 bases and J by 0 bases, with 10 bases between. The CDR3 is 15 residues long. The germline V gene has CDR1 LNHNV and CDR2 YYDKDF (reference sequence). CDR3 in DNA: TGTGCCACCAGCCGGGAAGGGACAACTAATGAAAAACTGTTTTTT. Protein sequence: CATSREGTTNEKLFF.

This clone was observed once. The chain couples TRBV6-1 to TRBJ1-3, with unresolved D. Trimming shortened V by 1 base and J by 4 bases, and 14 bases separated the two germline ends. The CDR3 totals 16 residues. Germline CDR1 and CDR2: MNHNS and SASEGT. As DNA, the CDR3 is TGTGCCAGCAGTGAAGGTGGAAGCGGACTGGGAAACACCATATATTTT. It translates to CASSEGGSGLGNTIYF.

As for this clone: Other DNA sequences in the same sample also yield this CDR3. The chain joins TRBV6-5 to TRBJ1-5; tentatively, D is TRBD1 (5 bases). CDR3 length equals 15 residues. Germline V CDR1 and CDR2: MNHEY, SVGAGI. V was clipped by 0 bases and J by 4 bases, with 10 bases between them. The CDR3 coding sequence is TGTGCCAGCAGTTACTCTGGGGGGTTAAATCAGCCCCAGCATTTT. This gives the protein CASSYSGGLNQPQHF.

The chain has TRBV27 and TRBJ1-3, with D maybe TRBD1 (6 bases). Germline V lookup: CDR1 MNHEY, CDR2 SMNVEV (reference sequence). The CDR3 extends over 14 amino acids. V lost 6 bases, J lost 1 base, and 10 bases lay in between. Here the CDR3 DNA reads TGTGCCAGCAGCCCGCAGGGGTCTGGAAACACCATATATTTT. Amino acids: CASSPQGSGNTIYF.

V gene TRBV30 combines with J gene TRBJ2-4; D is possibly TRBD2 (5 bases). The CDR3 has 12 residues. CDR1 is GTSNPN, CDR2 SVGIG, per germline (reference sequence). V lost 3 bases, J lost 9 bases, and 12 bases lay in between. The CDR3 nucleotides are TGTGCCTGGAGACCCCCGGGGAGCATTCAGTACTTC. It specifies CAWRPPGSIQYF.

The chain employs TRBV10-2 and TRBJ2-7; D uncertain. The germline CDR1 and CDR2 sequences are WSHSY and SAAADI. The CDR3 has 13 residues. Deletions cut 3 bases from V and 1 base from J, with 7 bases between. CDR3 loop: CASSDGQSYEQYF. CDR3 nucleotides: TGCGCCAGCAGTGATGGGCAGTCCTACGAGCAGTACTTC.

This chain joins TRBV6-5 and TRBJ2-4; D call uncertain. The CDR3 contains 15 residues. CDR1 is MNHEY, CDR2 SVGAGI, per germline. V was cut by 0 bases and J by 2 bases, with 8 bases left in between. The CDR3 spells CASSYSRRSKNIQYF. Here the CDR3 DNA reads TGTGCCAGCAGTTACTCCCGCAGGTCCAAAAACATTCAGTACTTC.

The chain uses TRBV18 and TRBJ2-1; no clear D. Germline V gene data show CDR1 as KGHSH and CDR2 as LQKENI. V was pared by 1 base and J by 8 bases, with 3 bases between. This CDR3 comprises 11 residues. CDR3 DNA sequence: TGTGCCAGCTCACCACGAGATGAGCAGTTCTTC. The encoded protein is CASSPRDEQFF.

The chain links TRBV6-5 to TRBJ2-2; D is uncertain. The CDR3 has 15 residues. Trimming took off 4 bases at V and 4 bases at J, with 13 bases between the two ends. The germline V gene has CDR1 MNHEY and CDR2 SVGAGI. The CDR3 reads CASSSEGAGTGELFF. The CDR3, as DNA: TGTGCCAGCAGTTCCGAAGGAGCCGGCACCGGGGAGCTGTTTTTT.

This clone was seen once. CDR3 in DNA: TGTGCCAGCAGTTCGAGAGGGACAGAAGGTGGCTACACCTTC. Its translation: CASSSRGTEGGYTF. The V call is TRBV6-6, the J call TRBJ1-2, with TRBD1 identical over 7 bases. The CDR3 totals 14 residues. The junction had 9 bases not matched to a gene; V was cut back by 4 bases and J by 7 bases. CDR1 and CDR2 (germline): MNHNY, SVGAGI (reference sequence).

The chain carries TRBV2 and TRBJ2-3; TRBD2 is a possible D gene (5 bases). CDR1 and CDR2 from the germline V gene are SNHLY and FYNNEI. This CDR3 contains 14 residues. Trimming took off 6 bases at V and 5 bases at J, with 15 bases between the two ends. CDR3 nucleotides: TGTGCCAGCAGGGGCGGAAGCGGTAGAGATACGCAGTATTTT. This encodes CASRGGSGRDTQYF.

The J gene is TRBJ1-3, the V gene TRBV5-6; D uncertain. The CDR3 consists of 15 residues. V shed 0 bases and J shed 0 bases, with 7 bases lying between them. In germline, CDR1 is SGHDT, CDR2 YYEEEE. The CDR3 region is CASSLVTSSGNTIYF. CDR3 in DNA: TGTGCCAGCAGCTTGGTAACAAGCTCTGGAAACACCATATATTTT.

This clone was counted once. The gene calls are TRBV6-5 and TRBJ1-1; D remains unclear. Germline V gene data show CDR1 as MNHEY and CDR2 as SVGAGI. This CDR3 contains 13 residues. V lost 6 bases and J 6 bases, leaving 14 bases between the germline ends. The CDR3 sequence: CASSSVGGAEAFF. The DNA for the CDR3 is TGTGCCAGCAGCTCCGTGGGTGGAGCTGAAGCTTTCTTT.

V and J are TRBV27 and TRBJ1-2; 8 bases are a match to TRBD1. The V gene end was trimmed by 3 bases and the J gene end by 3 bases; junction bases not matched to a gene: 6. The CDR3 consists of 15 residues. Looked up from germline, CDR1 is MNHEY and CDR2 is SMNVEV (reference sequence). The CDR3 sequence is CASSLNRQGYYGYTF. CDR3 DNA: TGTGCCAGCAGTTTGAACCGACAGGGGTACTATGGCTACACCTTC.

This clone was observed a few times. J is TRBJ1-5 and V is TRBV12-3 or TRBV12-4, with TRBD1 identical over 7 bases. V trimming: 7 bases; J trimming: 6 bases; junction bases outside the gene matches: 3. This CDR3 is built from 12 residues. CDR3 DNA sequence: TGTGCCAGCAAGAGGGGGCCTCAGCCCCAGCATTTT. Its translation: CASKRGPQPQHF.

The chain links TRBV10-2 to TRBJ2-7; 10 bases are shared with TRBD1. Trimming took 7 bases from V and 5 from J; bases not matched to a gene: 11. The CDR3 runs to 15 residues. The germline gives CDR1 WSHSY, CDR2 SAAADI. CDR3 loop: CASTERDRGTHEQYF. Here the CDR3 DNA reads TGCGCCAGCACCGAGCGGGACAGGGGTACGCACGAGCAGTACTTC.

The chain has TRBV10-1 and TRBJ1-1, with D tentatively TRBD1 (6 bases). From germline, CDR1 is WNHNN and CDR2 SYGVQD (reference sequence). V was trimmed by 3 bases and J by 0 bases, leaving 14 bases between them. The CDR3 contains 16 residues. The CDR3 protein is CASSEQGPGMNTEAFF. The CDR3 DNA reads as TGCGCCAGCAGTGAACAGGGTCCTGGGATGAACACTGAAGCTTTCTTT.

The chain employs TRBV27 and TRBJ1-2, with 7 bases identical to TRBD1. This CDR3 has 13 residues. Trimming at V came to 10 bases and at J to 0 bases, leaving 5 bases not matched to a gene. Germline loops: CDR1 MNHEY, CDR2 SMNVEV (reference sequence). CDR3 protein: CATTDRPNYGYTF. In nucleotides, the CDR3 is TGTGCCACCACGGACAGGCCTAACTATGGCTACACCTTC.

V usage is TRBV5-4 and J usage is TRBJ2-5, with 11 positions matching TRBD2. Unmatched junction bases numbered 4, after V lost 10 bases and J lost 5 bases. Germline V gene data show CDR1 as SGHNT and CDR2 as YYREEE (reference sequence). This CDR3 is 12 amino acids long. The CDR3 region has the DNA TGTGCCGGGGCTAGCGGGGGGGAGACCCAGTACTTC. This encodes CAGASGGETQYF.

The chain uses TRBV27 and TRBJ2-4; 8 positions agree with TRBD2. After removal of 4 bases from V and 5 bases from J, the junction contained 10 bases not matched to a gene. The CDR3 contains 16 residues. Per germline, CDR1 MNHEY and CDR2 SMNVEV (reference sequence). CDR3 residues: CASSSDATSEENIQYF. Written as DNA, the CDR3 is TGTGCCAGCAGTTCAGACGCGACTAGCGAGGAAAACATTCAGTACTTC.

The CDR3 reads CAISETGSYEQYF. As DNA, the CDR3 is TGTGCCATCAGTGAGACAGGTTCCTACGAGCAGTACTTC. The J gene is TRBJ2-7, the V gene TRBV10-3; D may be TRBD1 (5 bases). Trimming took off 2 bases at V and 1 base at J, with 6 bases between the two ends. The CDR3 covers 13 residues. Germline CDR1 and CDR2: ENHRY and SYGVKD.

This sequence joins TRBV6-6 and TRBJ2-3; D is perhaps TRBD2 (6 bases). Trimming shortened V by 7 bases and J by 1 base, and 12 bases separated the two germline ends. The CDR3 has 14 residues. CDR1 and CDR2 from the germline V gene are MNHNY and SVGAGI (reference sequence). This chain's CDR3 is CASIWGDRTDTQYF. CDR3 nucleotide sequence: TGTGCCAGCATTTGGGGGGACCGCACAGATACGCAGTATTTT.

The chain employs TRBV20-1 and TRBJ1-2, with unresolved D. V was pared by 2 bases and J by 8 bases, with 9 bases between. The germline CDR1 and CDR2 sequences are DFQATT and SNEGSKA (reference sequence). CDR3 length: 11 amino acids. CDR3 amino acids: CSARPTWGYTF. In nucleotides, the CDR3 is TGCAGTGCTAGACCCACTTGGGGCTACACCTTC.

This chain joins TRBV6-5 and TRBJ2-1, with D possibly being TRBD2 (5 bases). Trimming took 4 bases from V and 6 from J, leaving 13 bases between them. CDR3 length equals 14 residues. The germline gives CDR1 MNHEY, CDR2 SVGAGI. This chain's CDR3 is CASSLVNEGNEQFF. The CDR3, as DNA: TGTGCCAGCAGTTTGGTAAATGAGGGCAATGAGCAGTTCTTC.

The chain has TRBV27 and TRBJ2-1, with 12 positions matching TRBD2. Germline CDR1 is MNHEY and CDR2 is SMNVEV (reference sequence). V gave up 5 bases and J gave up 7 bases; unmatched junction bases: 9. The CDR3 extends over 16 amino acids. The CDR3 bases are TGTGCCAGCAGTAACCCTAGCGGGGGGGCCCGGAATGAGCAGTTCTTC. It codes for CASSNPSGGARNEQFF.

The V and J genes are TRBV29-1 and TRBJ2-1; the D gene is possibly TRBD2 (6 bases). In germline, CDR1 is SQVTM, CDR2 ANQGSEA. Trimming took off 3 bases at V and 5 bases at J, with 14 bases between the two ends. The CDR3 loop spans 14 amino acids. The CDR3 sequence is CSVETRGTDNEQFF. CDR3 DNA sequence: TGCAGCGTTGAGACACGGGGGACTGACAATGAGCAGTTCTTC.

The chain employs TRBV5-1 and TRBJ2-3; D perhaps matches TRBD1 (6 bases). The CDR3 length is 17 residues. V gave up 3 bases and J gave up 2 bases, with 19 bases separating them. Germline lookup yields CDR1 SGHRS and CDR2 YFSETQ. CDR3 in DNA: TGCGCCAGCAGCTCGCAGACAGGTCAGACAACCACAGATACGCAGTATTTT. Its translation: CASSSQTGQTTTDTQYF.